These 14 T cell receptor beta chains share one sample of origin, sequenced in a study of blood T cell repertoires in COVID-19. Only in-frame clones appear in the TCRdb table, and some are missing; sequencing was by immunoSEQ multiplex PCR. The profile shows approximately 100,000 clones, about 90% of them singletons. The sequenced sample was peripheral blood. The source is a man in his fifties or sixties with acute or convalescent COVID-19.

This clone was counted a single time. CDR3 amino acids: CASSFMTGIYSYYGYTF. In DNA form, the CDR3 reads TGCGCCAGCAGCTTCATGACAGGGATTTACTCATACTATGGCTACACCTTC. This chain uses TRBV5-1 with TRBJ1-2; 7 bases are shared with TRBD1. The V and J ends lost 2 bases and 3 bases, in that order; junction bases with no gene match: 13. This CDR3 comprises 17 residues. Germline V gene sequence: CDR1 SGHRS, CDR2 YFSETQ.

The chain uses TRBV9 and TRBJ1-1; TRBD1 matches 9 bases. Germline lookup yields CDR1 SGDLS and CDR2 YYNGEE. The junction had 10 bases not matched to a gene; V was cut back by 3 bases and J by 4 bases. The CDR3 runs 16 residues. CDR3 loop: CASSASIDRGSTEAFF. Here the CDR3 DNA reads TGTGCCAGCAGCGCCTCTATTGACAGGGGGAGCACTGAAGCTTTCTTT.

The genes are TRBV3-1 (or the pseudogene TRBV3-2) and TRBJ2-7; tentatively, D is TRBD1 (6 bases). This CDR3 has 14 amino acids. Germline V lookup: CDR1 LGHDT, CDR2 YNNKEL (reference sequence). V lost 4 bases, J lost 0 bases, and 10 bases lay in between. Here the CDR3 DNA reads TGTGCCAGCAGCCTTACAGGGAGCTCCTACGAGCAGTACTTC. Residues: CASSLTGSSYEQYF.

Note on this clone: The identical CDR3 is also encoded by other nucleotide sequences in the sample. The gene calls are TRBV18 and TRBJ1-1; 7 bases map to TRBD1. V gave up 3 bases and J gave up 0 bases; unmatched junction bases: 1. Germline values: CDR1 KGHSH, CDR2 LQKENI. This CDR3 comprises 14 residues. CDR3 sequence (DNA): TGTGCCAGCTCACCGGGACAGATGAACACTGAAGCTTTCTTT. The encoded protein is CASSPGQMNTEAFF.

V and J are TRBV19 and TRBJ1-5; 9 bases are a match to TRBD1. This CDR3 contains 16 residues. The V segment lost 4 bases and the J segment 6 bases; nucleotides outside the gene matches: 10. The germline V gene has CDR1 LNHDA and CDR2 SQIVND (reference sequence). This CDR3 is CASSKGTGLQGQPQHF. CDR3 nucleotide sequence: TGTGCCAGTAGTAAAGGGACAGGGCTGCAGGGTCAGCCCCAGCATTTT.

The chain joins TRBV2 to TRBJ1-1; D gene ambiguous. V was shortened by 9 bases and J by 9 bases, with 14 bases between the two germline ends. Looked up from germline, CDR1 is SNHLY and CDR2 is FYNNEI. The CDR3 has 11 amino acids. The CDR3 nucleotides are TGTGCCAGGCCGGTTGGGGAGAAAGCTTTCTTT. Translation gives CARPVGEKAFF.

This sequence joins TRBV19 and TRBJ1-4; D may be TRBD1 (5 bases). V lost 7 bases and J lost 5, with 17 bases in between. Per germline, CDR1 LNHDA and CDR2 SQIVND (reference sequence). The CDR3 is 15 residues long. As DNA, the CDR3 is TGTGCCAGTACTGGGGGGTCATACCGGAATGAAAAACTGTTTTTT. Its translation: CASTGGSYRNEKLFF.

This chain uses TRBV15 with TRBJ2-7, with D perhaps matching TRBD2 (6 bases). V lost 3 bases and J 4 bases, leaving 13 bases between the germline ends. The CDR3 has 14 amino acids. Germline V gene sequence: CDR1 LNHNV, CDR2 YYDKDF (reference sequence). The CDR3 spells CATSSLGRSYEQYF. CDR3 DNA sequence: TGTGCCACCAGCAGTCTGGGGAGGTCTTACGAGCAGTACTTC.

A single count supports this clone. This chain joins TRBV30 and TRBJ1-1; D is uncertain. V was shortened by 4 bases and J by 1 base, with 10 bases between the two germline ends. CDR3 size: 13 residues. The germline V gene has CDR1 GTSNPN and CDR2 SVGIG (reference sequence). The DNA for the CDR3 is TGTGCCTGGACCAGAATCCAGAACACTGAAGCTTTCTTT. Translation gives CAWTRIQNTEAFF.

The chain combines TRBV29-1 with TRBJ1-5; 8 positions agree with TRBD1. CDR1 is SQVTM and CDR2 is ANQGSEA in the germline V gene. The ends lost 2 bases at V and 9 bases at J; junction bases unmatched: 3. The CDR3 extends over 12 amino acids. This chain's CDR3 is CSVETGGGPQHF. The CDR3 coding sequence is TGCAGCGTTGAAACAGGGGGGGGGCCCCAGCATTTT.

The rearrangement uses TRBV7-9 and TRBJ2-1, with 7 bases identical to TRBD1. Germline V gives CDR1 SEHNR, CDR2 FQNEAQ (reference sequence). With 2 bases clipped from V and 0 bases from J, the junction kept 7 bases outside the gene matches. The length of the CDR3 is 17 residues. This CDR3 is CASSLWPGDSSYNEQFF. CDR3 nucleotides: TGTGCCAGCAGCTTATGGCCAGGGGACAGCTCCTACAATGAGCAGTTCTTC.

The V and J genes are TRBV27 and TRBJ1-1; possible D gene TRBD1, 5 bases. The CDR3 consists of 14 residues. The V gene's germline CDR1 is MNHEY and CDR2 SMNVEV (reference sequence). Trimming removed 0 bases at V and 5 bases at J, with 10 bases between. The CDR3 region has the DNA TGTGCCAGCAGTTTATCACGAGGACAAACTGAAGCTTTCTTT. Translating gives CASSLSRGQTEAFF.

The genes are TRBV4-1 and TRBJ1-1; TRBD1 is a possible D gene (5 bases). CDR3 length: 15 amino acids. Between the trimmed V and J ends, which lost 0 bases and 0 bases, there was a span of 8 bases. Germline CDR1 reads MGHRA; CDR2 reads YSYEKL. CDR3 region: CASSQEDNLNTEAFF. CDR3 bases: TGCGCCAGCAGCCAAGAGGACAACCTGAACACTGAAGCTTTCTTT.

The genes are TRBV7-2 and TRBJ2-7; 8 nucleotides line up with TRBD1. V shed 6 bases and J 3 bases; nucleotides not matched to a gene: 4. Germline V gene sequence: CDR1 SGHTA, CDR2 FQGNSA. This CDR3 has 13 amino acids. CDR3 sequence: CASRIGQGYEQYF. CDR3 coding DNA: TGTGCCAGCAGGATAGGACAGGGCTACGAGCAGTACTTC. The variable domain in full, with the rest retrieved from reference TRBV7-2 and TRBJ2-7, is GAGVSQSPSNKVTEKGKDVELRCDPISGHTALYWYRQSLGQGLEFLIYFQGNSAPDKSGLPSDRFSAERTGGSVSTLTIQRTQQEDSAVYLCASRIGQGYEQYFGPGTRLTVT.